Below, 18 T cell receptor beta chains from the same sample are listed, as sequenced in a study of T cell changes during pregnancy in multiple sclerosis. Produced via immunoSEQ multiplex PCR; TCRdb's table is partial and in-frame only. The data show approximately 60,000 clones, with roughly 88% seen just once and 1.3% held by the top ten. The specimen comprised peripheral blood, sampled in the second trimester of pregnancy. Source of these receptors: a female donor with multiple sclerosis, enrolled in a pregnancy study.

CDR3 protein: CASSLGAVGREKLFF. The CDR3, as DNA: TGTGCCAGCAGCTTAGGTGCGGTTGGGAGGGAAAAACTGTTTTTT. The chain combines TRBV11-2 with TRBJ1-4, with D uncertain. The ends were cut back, 1 base at V and 8 bases at J, with 14 bases in the middle. The CDR3 sequence is 15 residues long. Germline lookup yields CDR1 SGHAT and CDR2 FQNNGV.

CDR3 in DNA: TGTGCCAGCAGCCCCCTGGGGCAGGGGGGCCTCTCCTACGAGCAGTACTTC. It encodes CASSPLGQGGLSYEQYF. The J gene is TRBJ2-7, the V gene TRBV28; possible D gene TRBD1, 7 bases. The CDR3 extends over 17 amino acids. V was shortened by 6 bases and J by 0 bases, with 21 bases between the two germline ends. The germline V gene encodes CDR1 MDHEN and CDR2 SYDVKM.

The CDR3 region is CASSPRGPGGANVLTF. CDR3 nucleotide sequence: TGTGCCAGCAGCCCCAGGGGGCCTGGAGGGGCCAACGTCCTGACTTTC. This sequence joins TRBV7-9 and TRBJ2-6; 8 bases map to TRBD1. Per the germline V gene, CDR1 is SEHNR and CDR2 is FQNEAQ (reference sequence). The CDR3 contains 16 residues. V dropped 5 bases and J dropped 4; count of bases not matched to a gene: 7.

The chain links TRBV5-1 to TRBJ2-7; 7 bases are a match to TRBD1. The CDR3 loop spans 15 amino acids. V trimming: 2 bases; J trimming: 2 bases; junction bases outside the gene matches: 7. The germline CDR1 and CDR2 sequences are SGHRS and YFSETQ. In DNA form, the CDR3 reads TGCGCCAGCAGCTTCCGACAGGGAAAGGCCTACGAGCAGTACTTC. The encoded protein is CASSFRQGKAYEQYF. Variable domain in full (rest from reference TRBV5-1 and TRBJ2-7): KAGVTQTPRYLIKTRGQQVTLSCSPISGHRSVSWYQQTPGQGLQFLFEYFSETQRNKGNFPGRFSGRQFSNSRSEMNVSTLELGDSALYLCASSFRQGKAYEQYFGPGTRLTVT.

The chain couples TRBV5-4 to TRBJ2-5; D is possibly TRBD2 (6 bases). Trimming removed 3 bases from V and 0 bases from J, with 15 bases in between. The V gene's germline CDR1 is SGHNT and CDR2 YYREEE (reference sequence). This CDR3 is 16 amino acids long. The DNA of the CDR3 is TGTGCCAGCAGCTGGGTGCGGGGAGAATACCAAGAGACCCAGTACTTC. It yields the protein CASSWVRGEYQETQYF.

The rearrangement uses TRBV5-1 and TRBJ2-1; unclear D gene. This CDR3 is built from 11 residues. The germline CDR1 and CDR2 sequences are SGHRS and YFSETQ. Deletions cut 2 bases from V and 8 bases from J, with 5 bases between. The CDR3, as DNA: TGCGCCAGCAGCTTCTCGTATGAGCAGTTCTTC. Amino acid sequence: CASSFSYEQFF.

This clone showed up just once. The rearrangement joins TRBV27 to TRBJ2-2; D is undetermined. This CDR3 comprises 13 residues. V lost 5 bases to trimming and J lost 9 bases, with 13 bases between them. Germline V gene sequence: CDR1 MNHEY, CDR2 SMNVEV (reference sequence). CDR3 DNA: TGTGCCAGCAGTCCCCCTTCCCCGTGGGAGCTGTTTTTT. Its translation is CASSPPSPWELFF.

This chain joins TRBV10-3 and TRBJ2-1, with 7 bases matching TRBD1. CDR1 ENHRY and CDR2 SYGVKD come from the germline V gene. After removal of 10 bases from V and 0 bases from J, the junction contained 6 bases not matched to a gene. The CDR3 covers 14 residues. Here the CDR3 reads CATKQGSSYNEQFF. The CDR3 bases are TGTGCCACCAAACAGGGGTCCTCCTACAATGAGCAGTTCTTC.

The rearrangement uses TRBV6-1 and TRBJ1-1; D call uncertain. The V gene lost 6 bases and the J gene lost 3 bases, with 11 bases spanning the gap. This CDR3 has 13 amino acids. The germline V gene encodes CDR1 MNHNS and CDR2 SASEGT. For the CDR3, the DNA is TGTGCCAGCAGCGCCCGGTTCGACACTGAAGCTTTCTTT. Amino acid sequence: CASSARFDTEAFF.

The V gene is TRBV21-1, the J gene TRBJ2-2; the table's D call, TRBD1, has no DNA check behind it. TRBV21-1 is a recognized pseudogene. The CDR3 has 13 residues. The CDR3 coding sequence is TGTGCCAGCAGCAAACAGGGGGCCGGGGAGCTGTTTTTT. Its protein is CASSKQGAGELFF.

The rearrangement joins TRBV7-3 to TRBJ2-3; D is perhaps TRBD2 (6 bases). CDR3 size: 14 residues. V lost 2 bases and J 1 base, leaving 7 bases between the germline ends. Germline-derived CDR1 and CDR2 are SGHTA and FQGTGA. CDR3 in amino acids: CASSLQRGTDTQYF. Here the CDR3 DNA reads TGTGCCAGCAGCTTACAGCGGGGCACAGATACGCAGTATTTT.

V and J are TRBV7-6 and TRBJ2-3, with 10 bases identical to TRBD2. The germline gives CDR1 SGHVS, CDR2 FNYEAQ. The CDR3 runs to 16 residues. V lost 5 bases to trimming and J lost 0 bases; unmatched junction nucleotides: 5. CDR3 residues: CASSAGLAPSTDTQYF. In DNA, the CDR3 is TGTGCCAGCAGCGCGGGACTAGCGCCTAGCACAGATACGCAGTATTTT.

This clone has only one observation. Here the CDR3 reads CASSPTGTGYNEQFF. The CDR3 bases are TGTGCCAGCAGCCCCACCGGGACAGGGTACAATGAGCAGTTCTTC. V usage is TRBV9 and J usage is TRBJ2-1; 9 bases align to TRBD1. Germline CDR1 SGDLS, CDR2 YYNGEE. V trimming: 4 bases; J trimming: 4 bases; junction bases outside the gene matches: 6. The CDR3 loop spans 15 amino acids.

The V call is TRBV5-1, the J call TRBJ1-6, with a tentative D call TRBD1 (6 bases). Germline assignment: CDR1 SGHRS and CDR2 YFSETQ. The ends were cut back, 4 bases at V and 7 bases at J, with 18 bases in the middle. The CDR3 has 16 residues. CDR3 nucleotide sequence: TGCGCCAGCAGCCCTTTGAAAACAGGGAACAATTCACCCCTCCACTTT. It yields the protein CASSPLKTGNNSPLHF. Complete variable domain (other parts from reference TRBV5-1 and TRBJ1-6): KAGVTQTPRYLIKTRGQQVTLSCSPISGHRSVSWYQQTPGQGLQFLFEYFSETQRNKGNFPGRFSGRQFSNSRSEMNVSTLELGDSALYLCASSPLKTGNNSPLHFGNGTRLTVT.

The rearrangement links TRBV30 to TRBJ1-5; D is ambiguous. Germline CDR1 reads GTSNPN; CDR2 reads SVGIG (reference sequence). This CDR3 is 13 amino acids long. V lost 4 bases and J 0 bases, leaving 7 bases between the germline ends. The CDR3 DNA follows: TGTGCCTGGAACGGGGATAGCAATCAGCCCCAGCATTTT. This translates into CAWNGDSNQPQHF.

V usage is TRBV11-3 and J usage is TRBJ2-5; 10 bases line up with TRBD2. Germline assignment: CDR1 SGHNT and CDR2 YENEEA. This CDR3 contains 16 residues. V was pared by 4 bases and J by 2 bases, with 7 bases of the junction left unmatched. This CDR3 reads CASSSKLAGRQETQYF. The CDR3, as DNA: TGTGCCAGCAGCTCAAAACTAGCGGGGAGGCAAGAGACCCAGTACTTC. Variable domain in full (rest from reference TRBV11-3 and TRBJ2-5): EAGVVQSPRYKIIEKKQPVAFWCNPISGHNTLYWYLQNLGQGPELLIRYENEEAVDDSQLPKDRFSAERLKGVDSTLKIQPAELGDSAVYLCASSSKLAGRQETQYFGPGTRLLVL.

The J gene is TRBJ1-1, the V gene TRBV6-1; tentative D call: TRBD1 (5 bases). V lost 3 bases and J 3 bases, leaving 14 bases between the germline ends. Germline lookup yields CDR1 MNHNS and CDR2 SASEGT. CDR3 length equals 15 residues. The CDR3 spells CASSDQTGGYTEAFF. CDR3 bases: TGTGCCAGCAGTGATCAAACGGGGGGGTACACTGAAGCTTTCTTT.

The V gene is TRBV5-1, the J gene TRBJ1-1; 8 bases fit TRBD1. Germline loops: CDR1 SGHRS, CDR2 YFSETQ. Unmatched junction bases numbered 2, after V lost 0 bases and J lost 1 base. This CDR3 comprises 15 residues. The CDR3 is CASSLAGTGNTEAFF. The CDR3 DNA reads TGCGCCAGCAGCTTGGCCGGGACAGGGAACACTGAAGCTTTCTTT.